One and the same sample provided the 10 T cell receptor beta chains below, sequenced in a study of CD8+ T cells in alopecia areata. Treatment reported: oral pan-JAK inhibitor, 5-10 mg twice daily. Following RNA extraction, reverse transcription yielded cDNA that acted as the sequencing template. This table comes from immunoSEQ multiplex PCR, and its TCRdb copy is limited to in-frame clones, with some not included. The table records 170,000 or so clones, about 60% of them present only once. The sample here was CD8+ T cells sorted from blood, taken at week 24, from a patient treated with tofacitinib. Every receptor here comes from a human donor with alopecia areata.

This clone was counted only a few times. Sequence at one end of the junction differs from germline and may be a read error. The rearrangement uses TRBV27 and TRBJ2-6, with 10 bases lining up with TRBD1. This CDR3 is 15 amino acids long. Germline CDR1 reads MNHEY; CDR2 reads SMNVEV (reference sequence). The chain's CDR3 is CASSLTGTGVNVLTF. CDR3 bases: TGTGCCAGCAGTTTAACCGGGACAGGGGTCAACGTCCTGACTTTC.

V usage is TRBV28 and J usage is TRBJ2-2; 9 bases match TRBD2. This CDR3 has 17 residues. The germline V gene has CDR1 MDHEN and CDR2 SYDVKM. The trim removed 3 bases at V and 7 bases at J, leaving 12 bases unmatched. In nucleotides, the CDR3 is TGTGCCAGCAGTTTGGTACAGGCGGGGGGGCCGGACGGGGAGCTGTTTTTT. Encoded protein: CASSLVQAGGPDGELFF. The full variable domain, with the rest looked up from reference TRBV28 and TRBJ2-2, is DVKVTQSSRYLVKRTGEKVFLECVQDMDHENMFWYRQDPGLGLRLIYFSYDVKMKEKGDIPEGYSVSREKKERFSLILESASTNQTSMYLCASSLVQAGGPDGELFFGEGSRLTVL.

This clone was counted between two and nine times. The chain combines TRBV29-1 with TRBJ1-2; 8 bases map to TRBD1. The CDR3 covers 14 residues. Losses at the gene ends were 7 bases for V and 2 bases for J; bases not matched to a gene: 9. CDR1 is SQVTM and CDR2 is ANQGSEA in the germline V gene. The CDR3 DNA sequence: TGCAGCGCCCCGGACAGGGAACTCAACTATGGCTACACCTTC. Its protein product is CSAPDRELNYGYTF.

CDR3 loop: CASSPFSATNEKLFF. Here the CDR3 DNA reads TGTGCCAGCTCACCATTCAGCGCAACTAATGAAAAACTGTTTTTT. The V gene is TRBV18, the J gene TRBJ1-4; D gene unclear. The CDR3 consists of 15 residues. Germline CDR1 and CDR2: KGHSH and LQKENI. Trimming pared 2 bases from V and 0 bases from J, leaving 7 bases between.

The genes are TRBV25-1 and TRBJ1-2, with 7 bases that match TRBD1. CDR3 length: 13 amino acids. Germline CDR1 is MGHDK and CDR2 is SYGVNS. The V segment lost 7 bases and the J segment 8 bases; nucleotides outside the gene matches: 10. The CDR3 coding sequence is TGTGCCAGCACGGAACGACAGGGCGAAGGCTACACCTTC. Protein: CASTERQGEGYTF.

This clone was observed a handful of times. This CDR3 is also generated by other DNA sequences in the sample. The chain couples TRBV9 to TRBJ2-3, with 8 bases that match TRBD1. CDR3 size: 13 residues. J gave up 4 bases and V 3 bases, and 1 base lay outside the gene matches. Per germline, CDR1 SGDLS and CDR2 YYNGEE. The CDR3: CASSEQGADTQYF. The CDR3 DNA follows: TGTGCCAGCAGCGAACAGGGGGCAGATACGCAGTATTTT.

This chain joins TRBV14 and TRBJ2-3, with D unclear. The CDR3 loop spans 12 amino acids. Trimming removed 4 bases from V and 5 bases from J, with 7 bases in between. CDR1 and CDR2 from the germline V gene are SGHDN and FVKESK. The CDR3, as DNA: TGTGCCAGCAGCCCCGCCGGAGATACGCAGTATTTT. This codes for CASSPAGDTQYF.

The CDR3 loop reads CASSSPNNEQFF. CDR3 bases: TGTGCCAGCAGTTCTCCAAACAATGAGCAGTTCTTC. The genes are TRBV27 and TRBJ2-1, with unresolved D. This CDR3 spans 12 amino acids. Germline V lookup: CDR1 MNHEY, CDR2 SMNVEV (reference sequence). The ends were cut back, 4 bases at V and 5 bases at J, with 6 bases in the middle.

The chain couples TRBV5-1 to TRBJ2-7; D is undetermined. This CDR3 contains 12 residues. Trimming took off 0 bases at V and 5 bases at J, with 6 bases between the two ends. Germline V lookup: CDR1 SGHRS, CDR2 YFSETQ. The CDR3, as DNA: TGCGCCAGCAGCTTGGCAGCGCACGAGCAGTACTTC. This translates into CASSLAAHEQYF.

The rearrangement links TRBV9 to TRBJ2-7, with a tentative D call TRBD2 (6 bases). Germline values: CDR1 SGDLS, CDR2 YYNGEE. The ends were cut back, 3 bases at V and 2 bases at J, with 12 bases in the middle. This CDR3 spans 14 amino acids. The chain's CDR3 is CASSAGLTPYEQYF. The CDR3 DNA reads as TGTGCCAGCAGCGCCGGACTAACCCCCTACGAGCAGTACTTC.